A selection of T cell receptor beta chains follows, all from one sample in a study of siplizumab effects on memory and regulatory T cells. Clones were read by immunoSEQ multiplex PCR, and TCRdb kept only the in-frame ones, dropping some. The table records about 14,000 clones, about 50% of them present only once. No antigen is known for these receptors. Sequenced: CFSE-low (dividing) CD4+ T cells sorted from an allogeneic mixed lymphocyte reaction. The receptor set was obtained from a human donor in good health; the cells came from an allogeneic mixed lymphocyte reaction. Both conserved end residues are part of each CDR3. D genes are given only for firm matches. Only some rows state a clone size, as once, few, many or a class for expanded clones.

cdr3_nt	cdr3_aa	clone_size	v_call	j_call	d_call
TGTGCCAGCAGCTTGAGACAGGATTCCTACGAGCAGTACTTC	CASSLRQDSYEQYF	.	TRBV7-9	TRBJ2-7	.
TGTGCCAGCAGCCCTACCACCGAAGGCCGCTCTGGAAACACCATATATTTT	CASSPTTEGRSGNTIYF	.	TRBV9	TRBJ1-3	.
TGTGCCAGTAGTTGGCTAGCGGGGGGCTCCGCCTACGAGCAGTACTTC	CASSWLAGGSAYEQYF	.	TRBV19	TRBJ2-7	TRBD2
TGTGCCAGCAGTGGGACAGGGCTAGAGACCCAGTACTTC	CASSGTGLETQYF	few	TRBV6-1	TRBJ2-5	TRBD1
TGTGCCAGCACATTAGCGGAGCAGGGCACCGGGGAGCTGTTTTTT	CASTLAEQGTGELFF	few	TRBV6-5	TRBJ2-2	.
TGTGCCAGCAGTGCATGGAATGAGCAGTTCTTC	CASSAWNEQFF	few	TRBV2	TRBJ2-1	.
TGTGCCAGCAGCTTCTCCGGGACAGGCACCTACGAGCAGTACTTC	CASSFSGTGTYEQYF	.	TRBV7-8	TRBJ2-7	TRBD1
TGTGCCAGTCACCCACAAGGGTTTGGAGACTATGGCTACACCTTC	CASHPQGFGDYGYTF	.	TRBV5-6	TRBJ1-2	.
TGTGCCAGCAGCTATGGGCGTAGCAAGCAGTACTTC	CASSYGRSKQYF	.	TRBV5-6	TRBJ2-7	.
TGTGCCAGCTCACCTTTAACAGAGAGCTATGGCTACACCTTC	CASSPLTESYGYTF	few	TRBV18	TRBJ1-2	.
TGTGCCAGCAGCTTGGCCTATGGCTACACCTTC	CASSLAYGYTF	.	TRBV7-2	TRBJ1-2	.
TGTGCCAGCAGACGCGCCATGAACACTGAAGCTTTCTTT	CASRRAMNTEAFF	.	TRBV5-8	TRBJ1-1	.
TGTGCCAGCTCATTTCGGGAGCCGAACACCGGGGAGCTGTTTTTT	CASSFREPNTGELFF	.	TRBV6-6	TRBJ2-2	.
TGTGCCAGCAGTCAAGGGACAGGGGTCGAGCAGTACTTC	CASSQGTGVEQYF	.	TRBV6-5	TRBJ2-7	TRBD1
TGTGCCAGCACTCTTAACAGGGGGCTATACGAGCAGTACTTC	CASTLNRGLYEQYF	.	TRBV13	TRBJ2-7	TRBD1
TGTGCCAGCAGCTTGACAGGTGCCCTACCTTCTGGCTACACCTTC	CASSLTGALPSGYTF	.	TRBV7-3	TRBJ1-2	.
TGCAGCGTTGTCGTCAATAACTATGGCTACACCTTC	CSVVVNNYGYTF	.	TRBV29-1	TRBJ1-2	.
TGTGCCAGTAGGGGGACAGGGGGCCATGGCTACACCTTC	CASRGTGGHGYTF	once	TRBV19	TRBJ1-2	TRBD1
TGTGCCAGCAGCCAAGAGAGGGCGGGGGGGACCCAGTACTTC	CASSQERAGGTQYF	.	TRBV4-2	TRBJ2-5	TRBD2
TGTGCCAGCAGTGGGACTAGCGGGGGGAGCTCCTACAATGAGCAGTTCTTC	CASSGTSGGSSYNEQFF	few	TRBV6-4	TRBJ2-1	TRBD2
TGTGCCCTGCGGGCTGGGAATCGGGGGGAGCAGTACTTC	CALRAGNRGEQYF	.	TRBV30	TRBJ2-7	.
TGCGCCAGCAGCCGCAGAGGACAGAGCTCTGGAAACACCATATATTTT	CASSRRGQSSGNTIYF	.	TRBV4-1	TRBJ1-3	.
TGTGCCAGCAGCTGGGGAGAGACCCAGTACTTC	CASSWGETQYF	.	TRBV11-2	TRBJ2-5	.
TGTGCCAGCTCACCTAGCGCAGATACGCAGTATTTT	CASSPSADTQYF	.	TRBV18	TRBJ2-3	.
TGTGCCAGCAGCTGGACTAGCGGGGGCCTTTTCGATGAGCAGTTCTTC	CASSWTSGGLFDEQFF	.	TRBV5-8	TRBJ2-1	TRBD2
TGTGCCAGCAGTGAGGGTAGCGGGGGGGAGACCCAGTACTTC	CASSEGSGGETQYF	few	TRBV2	TRBJ2-5	TRBD2
TGCGCCAGCAGCGTGGGACAATTTAATGAAAAACTGTTTTTT	CASSVGQFNEKLFF	.	TRBV5-1	TRBJ1-4	.
TGCAGCGTTGAAGGGCAGGGGGGCGCCGTCACCGGGGAGCTGTTTTTT	CSVEGQGGAVTGELFF	.	TRBV29-1	TRBJ2-2	.
TGTGCCAGCTCACCGGGACTAGCGGGAGAGGGCTATGAGCAGTTCTTC	CASSPGLAGEGYEQFF	few	TRBV18	TRBJ2-1	TRBD2
TGTGCCAGCAGCGTTCAATGGCCACAAAGTCGGGCCAACGTCCTGACTTTC	CASSVQWPQSRANVLTF	.	TRBV7-7	TRBJ2-6	.
TGTGCCAGCAGTAGAAATAATTCACCCCTCCACTTT	CASSRNNSPLHF	.	TRBV27	TRBJ1-6	.
TGTGCCAGCAGTTTACTGGCTCAGCCCCAGCATTTT	CASSLLAQPQHF	.	TRBV28	TRBJ1-5	.
TGCGCCAGCAGTCTAGCGGGTTGGTTCAGCTCCTACAATGAGCAGTTCTTC	CASSLAGWFSSYNEQFF	.	TRBV23-1	TRBJ2-1	TRBD2
TGTGCCAGCAGCTTAGGGGGGGGCTTCCACACTGAAGCTTTCTTT	CASSLGGGFHTEAFF	.	TRBV7-2	TRBJ1-1	.
TGCGCCAGCAGCTTTCGCAGGGGTGACACTGAAGCTTTCTTT	CASSFRRGDTEAFF	few	TRBV5-1	TRBJ1-1	.
TGTGCCAGCTCACTTGAAGTGGAGACCCAGTACTTC	CASSLEVETQYF	once	TRBV18	TRBJ2-5	.
TGTGCCAGCAGCCGACCGGGAACAGGGGGCTCAGAGACCCAGTACTTC	CASSRPGTGGSETQYF	.	TRBV11-2	TRBJ2-5	TRBD1
TGCGCCAGCAGCCAGTCGGGGGGAGGGGGCTCCTACAATGAGCAGTTCTTC	CASSQSGGGGSYNEQFF	.	TRBV4-1	TRBJ2-1	.
TGTGCCAGCAGCGAGAGACAGGGGCGCTCTGGAAACACCATATATTTT	CASSERQGRSGNTIYF	.	TRBV5-5	TRBJ1-3	TRBD1
TGTGCCAGCAGCTTATCTAGCGGGGAGACCCAGTACTTC	CASSLSSGETQYF	few	TRBV11-1	TRBJ2-5	TRBD2
TGTGCCACCCGGGCCTCTGGAAACACCATATATTTT	CATRASGNTIYF	.	TRBV6-6	TRBJ1-3	.
TGTGCCAGCTCACCATGGGGGGATACGCAGTATTTT	CASSPWGDTQYF	.	TRBV18	TRBJ2-3	.
TGTGCCAGTAGGGACCGAGCGGCAGGGTACTACGAGCAGTACTTC	CASRDRAAGYYEQYF	.	TRBV19	TRBJ2-7	.
TGTGCCAGCAGCTTGAGGTGGGGCACTGAAGCTTTCTTT	CASSLRWGTEAFF	.	TRBV5-4	TRBJ1-1	.
TGTGCCAGCAGCTTGGCCCAGGGCGCTGAAGCTTTCTTT	CASSLAQGAEAFF	.	TRBV5-4	TRBJ1-1	.
TGTGCCAGTATACAGGACAGTAACTATGGCTACACCTTC	CASIQDSNYGYTF	.	TRBV6-6	TRBJ1-2	.
TGCGCCAGCAGCTTGTTTATGGGACAGGGTAATGAAAAACTGTTTTTT	CASSLFMGQGNEKLFF	medium-sized	TRBV5-1	TRBJ1-4	TRBD1
TGTGCCAGCAGTCCTCCGGTTATGAATTCACCCCTCCACTTT	CASSPPVMNSPLHF	few	TRBV6-1	TRBJ1-6	.